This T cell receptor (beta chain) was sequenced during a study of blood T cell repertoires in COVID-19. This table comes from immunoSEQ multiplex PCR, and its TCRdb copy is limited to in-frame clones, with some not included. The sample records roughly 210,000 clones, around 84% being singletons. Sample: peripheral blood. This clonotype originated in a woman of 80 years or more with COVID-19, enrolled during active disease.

CDR3 region: CASCRSGVQETQYF. For the CDR3, the DNA is TGTGCCAGCTGCCGCAGCGGGGTCCAAGAGACCCAGTACTTC. This sequence joins TRBV2 and TRBJ2-5, with 7 bases fitting TRBD2. V was pared by 8 bases and J by 1 base, with 7 bases of the junction left unmatched. The CDR3 consists of 14 residues. Germline assignment: CDR1 SNHLY and CDR2 FYNNEI.